The next 21 T cell receptor beta chains were all read from a single sample in a study of OX40 agonist ivuxolimab in advanced cancers. This table comes from immunoSEQ multiplex PCR, and its TCRdb copy is limited to in-frame clones, with some not included. This sample has some 130,000 clones, with approximately 92% found just once. The material sequenced was CD4+ or CD8+ T cells sorted from blood, taken in a trial of the OX40 agonist ivuxolimab. Receptor source: an adult with an advanced solid tumor such as melanoma, head and neck, liver or kidney cancer.

This chain joins TRBV2 and TRBJ1-5; 8 nucleotides line up with TRBD1. Germline lookup yields CDR1 SNHLY and CDR2 FYNNEI. V shed 6 bases, J shed 0 bases, and the junction held 7 bases outside the gene matches. CDR3 size: 16 residues. The CDR3 DNA sequence: TGTGCCAGCAGCCCGGGACAGGTAAATAGCAATCAGCCCCAGCATTTT. Its protein is CASSPGQVNSNQPQHF.

DNA for the CDR3: TGTGCTAGTGGTTCAAAACTAGCGGGGCAAGAGACCCAGTACTTC. As protein: CASGSKLAGQETQYF. J is TRBJ2-5 and V is TRBV12-5; 10 nucleotides agree with TRBD2. V trimming: 4 bases; J trimming: 2 bases; junction bases outside the gene matches: 4. Germline CDR1 is LGHNT and CDR2 is FRNRAP. CDR3 size: 15 residues.

The V and J genes are TRBV27 and TRBJ1-6; D not resolved. V was clipped by 3 bases and J by 4 bases, with 7 bases between them. The CDR3 has 14 amino acids. In germline, CDR1 is MNHEY, CDR2 SMNVEV (reference sequence). The CDR3 sequence is CASSFREYNSPLHF. DNA of the CDR3: TGTGCCAGCAGTTTTCGGGAGTATAATTCACCCCTCCACTTT.

The V gene is TRBV28, the J gene TRBJ1-2; D call uncertain. The germline V and J ends were trimmed by 4 bases and 10 bases, with 13 bases remaining between them. The CDR3 is made up of 12 amino acids. Germline V lookup: CDR1 MDHEN, CDR2 SYDVKM. For the CDR3, the DNA is TGTGCCAGCAGTTCGAACCGGGAGGTCTACACCTTC. Its protein product is CASSSNREVYTF.

The V gene is TRBV4-1, the J gene TRBJ2-5, with D perhaps matching TRBD2 (5 bases). This CDR3 region has 16 residues. The germline V gene encodes CDR1 MGHRA and CDR2 YSYEKL. V dropped 1 base and J dropped 3 bases, with 15 bases sitting between them. CDR3 nucleotide sequence: TGCGCCAGCAGCCAAGCCAACACTAGGTCAGAAGAGACCCAGTACTTC. Its translation: CASSQANTRSEETQYF.

The chain uses TRBV5-5 and TRBJ2-7, with D perhaps matching TRBD1 (6 bases). CDR3 size: 14 residues. Trimming left V 0 bases short and J 4 bases short, with 11 bases between. Germline V lookup: CDR1 SGHKS, CDR2 YYEKEE (reference sequence). The DNA of the CDR3 is TGTGCCAGCAGCTTGGGGCCACAGGGATACGAGCAGTACTTC. Its translation: CASSLGPQGYEQYF.

V and J are TRBV18 and TRBJ1-1; a possible D gene is TRBD1 (6 bases). The germline V gene encodes CDR1 KGHSH and CDR2 LQKENI. Deletions cut 4 bases from V and 8 bases from J, with 11 bases between. CDR3 length: 12 residues. The CDR3 DNA reads TGTGCCAGCTCACAACCCGGGACAGAAGCTTTCTTT. Residues: CASSQPGTEAFF.

The chain couples TRBV7-2 to TRBJ2-7; no clear D gene. Trimming removed 6 bases at V and 0 bases at J, with 15 bases between. Germline CDR1 reads SGHTA; CDR2 reads FQGNSA. This CDR3 comprises 15 residues. CDR3 nucleotides: TGTGCCAGCAGACAAACCGCCTCAGGCTCCTACGAGCAGTACTTC. Translating it yields CASRQTASGSYEQYF.

This clone appeared a few times. The chain is built from TRBV30 and TRBJ1-6; D remains ambiguous. V was cut by 5 bases and J by 7 bases, with 12 bases left in between. The germline CDR1 and CDR2 sequences are GTSNPN and SVGIG (reference sequence). CDR3 length: 13 residues. CDR3 in amino acids: CAWDGGLNSPLHF. The CDR3 DNA follows: TGTGCCTGGGACGGTGGGTTGAATTCACCCCTCCACTTT. The variable domain in full, with the rest retrieved from reference TRBV30 and TRBJ1-6, is SQTIHQWPATLVQPVGSPLSLECTVEGTSNPNLYWYRQAAGRGLQLLFYSVGIGQISSEVPQNLSASRPQDRQFILSSKKLLLSDSGFYLCAWDGGLNSPLHFGNGTRLTVT.

The chain has TRBV5-6 and TRBJ1-5, with D possibly TRBD1 on 6 matching bases. The CDR3 is made up of 15 amino acids. V gave up 2 bases and J gave up 4 bases, with 13 bases separating them. CDR1 is SGHDT, CDR2 YYEEEE, per germline. The CDR3 DNA reads as TGTGCCAGCAGCTTTGGGACACTCGATAATCAGCCCCAGCATTTT. Translation: CASSFGTLDNQPQHF.

The chain uses TRBV7-8 and TRBJ1-1; D remains ambiguous. Germline V gives CDR1 SGHVS, CDR2 FQNEAQ. This CDR3 contains 15 residues. Trimming cost V 2 bases and J 0 bases, with 10 bases left between them. The CDR3 nucleotides read TGTGCCAGCAGCTTATCTGACGCCCTGAACACTGAAGCTTTCTTT. Translated, it gives CASSLSDALNTEAFF.

This chain uses TRBV4-2 with TRBJ2-1, with TRBD2 matching over 15 bases. V was pared by 3 bases and J by 7 bases, with 13 bases of the junction left unmatched. The germline gives CDR1 LGHNA, CDR2 YNFKEQ. There are 19 residues in the CDR3. CDR3 DNA sequence: TGTGCCAGCAGCCATATCGGGACTAGCGGGGGGAAGTATGAGAATGAGCAGTTCTTC. It codes for CASSHIGTSGGKYENEQFF.

This clone was seen once. The chain couples TRBV6-5 to TRBJ1-2; D is unclear. Trimming pared 2 bases from V and 7 bases from J, leaving 14 bases between. Germline V lookup: CDR1 MNHEY, CDR2 SVGAGI. The CDR3 runs 14 residues. CDR3 sequence (DNA): TGTGCCAGCAGTTACCTTACAAGACCTAGTGGCTACACCTTC. This encodes CASSYLTRPSGYTF.

The table lists this clone with a count of one. Other DNA sequences in this specimen translate into the identical CDR3. The CDR3 loop reads CASSFTSGDTDTQYF. The CDR3 coding sequence is TGTGCCAGCAGCTTCACTAGCGGGGACACAGATACGCAGTATTTT. The chain uses TRBV7-2 and TRBJ2-3, with 10 bases matching TRBD2. CDR3 length equals 15 residues. V was clipped by 3 bases and J by 2 bases; unmatched bases: 2. Looked up from germline, CDR1 is SGHTA and CDR2 is FQGNSA. Full variable domain (remainder filled in from reference TRBV7-2 and TRBJ2-3): GAGVSQSPSNKVTEKGKDVELRCDPISGHTALYWYRQSLGQGLEFLIYFQGNSAPDKSGLPSDRFSAERTGGSVSTLTIQRTQQEDSAVYLCASSFTSGDTDTQYFGPGTRLTVL.

With respect to this clone: Germline is not matched at one junction end, which may reflect a read error. The rearrangement joins TRBV6-6 to TRBJ1-5; the D gene is possibly TRBD1 (6 bases). Germline CDR1 is MNHNY and CDR2 is SVGAGI (reference sequence). The CDR3 spans 13 residues. DNA of the CDR3: TGTGCCAGCGGGTACAGGGACAATCAGCCCAAGCATTTT. Translated: CASGYRDNQPKHF.

The gene calls are TRBV28 and TRBJ2-5; TRBD2 matches at 9 bases. The J call may be in error: the DNA end matches TRBJ2-7 better. Germline V gives CDR1 MDHEN, CDR2 SYDVKM. CDR3 length equals 16 residues. The CDR3 reads CASSFSGGVSSYEQYF. The CDR3 DNA sequence: TGTGCCAGCAGTTTTAGCGGGGGCGTCAGCTCCTACGAGCAGTACTTC.

The chain carries TRBV6-6 and TRBJ1-5; D uncertain. This CDR3 region has 15 residues. Trimming removed 5 bases from V and 3 bases from J, with 14 bases in between. Per the germline V gene, CDR1 is MNHNY and CDR2 is SVGAGI (reference sequence). The DNA of the CDR3 is TGTGCCAGCAGTACTTTGGGCGTTCACAATCAGCCCCAGCATTTT. Translated, it gives CASSTLGVHNQPQHF.

The CDR3 protein is CASSDNTGTDTQYF. The CDR3, as DNA: TGTGCCAGCAGCGATAATACGGGGACAGATACGCAGTATTTT. This rearrangement joins TRBV11-3 to TRBJ2-3; perhaps TRBD2 as D (5 bases). Germline CDR1 and CDR2: SGHNT and YENEEA. V lost 5 bases and J 3 bases, leaving 12 bases between the germline ends. The CDR3 length is 14 residues.

J is TRBJ2-1 and V is TRBV30; tentatively, D is TRBD2 (6 bases). The V gene's germline CDR1 is GTSNPN and CDR2 SVGIG (reference sequence). V lost 1 base and J 10 bases, leaving 14 bases between the germline ends. The CDR3 is 13 amino acids. The CDR3 is CAWSGRGGAEQFF. DNA for the CDR3: TGTGCCTGGAGTGGGCGGGGCGGGGCAGAGCAGTTCTTC.

The J gene is TRBJ2-7, the V gene TRBV4-3, with 9 bases aligning to TRBD1. Germline V lookup: CDR1 LGHNA, CDR2 YSLEER. Losses at the gene ends were 0 bases for V and 4 bases for J; bases not matched to a gene: 16. The CDR3 totals 19 residues. In DNA, the CDR3 is TGCGCCAGCAGCCAAGAGTGGCCCAAAGGGACAGGGCGGGTATACGAGCAGTACTTC. Protein: CASSQEWPKGTGRVYEQYF.

The V gene is TRBV30, the J gene TRBJ1-6; D unresolved. CDR1 and CDR2 (germline): GTSNPN, SVGIG (reference sequence). V lost 2 bases and J 2 bases, leaving 10 bases between the germline ends. This CDR3 is built from 15 residues. The CDR3 DNA reads as TGTGCCTGGAGTACGAGAGGGACCTATAATTCACCCCTCCACTTT. It translates to CAWSTRGTYNSPLHF.